This T cell receptor (beta chain) was identified in a study of Ad26.COV2.S vaccination and SARS-CoV-2 variants. Profiling relied on immunoSEQ multiplex PCR, and the TCRdb table lists in-frame clones only, not all of them. The profile shows hundreds of thousands of clones, roughly 90% of them singletons. As for this clone: The same CDR3 also results from other DNA sequences found in this sample.

CDR1 is LGHDT and CDR2 is YNNKEL in the germline V gene (reference sequence). Trimming pared 0 bases from V and 1 base from J, leaving 0 bases between. This CDR3 is 12 amino acids long. This sample's treatment: roughly 20 received Ad26.COV2.S at low or high dose, single or two shots; about 5 received placebo; per-sample allocation not given. Collection of samples fell on day 63 after the first vaccine or placebo injection. An adult of 18-55 years in Boston served as donor. The chain employs TRBV3-1 (or the pseudogene TRBV3-2) and TRBJ2-5; D remains unclear. This clonotype was obtained from a person between 18 and 59 years old who received the Ad26.COV2.S COVID-19 vaccine or a placebo. The sequencing used peripheral blood, collected in a trial of Ad26.COV2.S vaccine versus placebo. The CDR3 reads CASSQDQETQYF. CDR3 coding DNA: TGTGCCAGCAGCCAAGACCAAGAGACCCAGTACTTC.